The T cell receptor beta chain described here comes from a study of cytomegalovirus exposure and HLA in healthy donors. Study outcomes and limitations: It was 160 or so TCR beta chains that were listed as cytomegalovirus-associated. A later analysis found that most CMV-associated TCR beta chains appeared HLA-restricted. Per published reports, the classifier diagnosed cytomegalovirus status with high specificity and sensitivity.

Unrecorded immune exposure was likely among donors, who were nominally healthy when sampled. In the PCR, 60 Vbeta and 13 Jbeta primers were used. Libraries were prepared by immunoSEQ multiplex PCR; TCRdb keeps only in-frame clonotypes and omits some of them. This table has more than 50,000 clones, about 70% appearing once. Details on this clone: Its antigen is not known.

The CDR3 is made up of 14 amino acids. V was pared by 1 base and J by 2 bases, with 9 bases between. Per the germline V gene, CDR1 is SGHTA and CDR2 is FQGNSA. Sequencing used PBMCs. This chain joins TRBV7-2 and TRBJ2-7; D is ambiguous. This TCR came from a woman aged 60-75 years in good health and CMV-seropositive. The CDR3 DNA sequence: TGTGCCAGCAGCTTAGATCGCGACACCTACGAGCAGTACTTC. Translating it yields CASSLDRDTYEQYF.